This T cell receptor (beta chain) was captured by sequencing in a study of T-cell memory formation after mild COVID-19. In TCRdb, the 5' RACE reads were re-called with MiXCR into one record per CDR3 protein. The sample consists of about 560,000 distinct CDR3 sequences, less than 25% of them appearing once. The receptor was derived from an adult woman who had mild COVID-19 (a few samples of this study predate the infection). Cell type and time point are not known. Sequencing input: PBMCs or a T cell subset sorted from them (not recorded which).

The CDR3, as DNA: TGTGCCAGCAGCTCGGGGTGGGAGACCCAGTACTTC. This translates into CASSSGWETQYF. V is TRBV5-6 and J is TRBJ2-5; D is perhaps TRBD2 (5 bases). This CDR3 comprises 12 residues. Germline CDR1 and CDR2: SGHDT and YYEEEE. Trimming removed 3 bases from V and 5 bases from J, with 8 bases in between.